The rows below give T cell receptor beta chains drawn from one sample of a study of OX40 agonist ivuxolimab in advanced cancers. Assay: immunoSEQ multiplex PCR; the TCRdb copy retains only in-frame clones and omits some. Among some 50,000 clones listed, under 85% were seen once. Sequences were derived from CD4+ or CD8+ T cells sorted from blood, sampled in a trial of the OX40 agonist ivuxolimab. The receptors come from an adult with an advanced solid tumor such as melanoma, head and neck, liver or kidney cancer. The CDR3 runs from the conserved cysteine through the conserved F or W. D genes are given only for firm matches. The size of a clone is reported for some rows only, either as once, few or many, or as a class for expanded clones.

cdr3_aa cdr3_nt clone_size d_call j_call v_call
CASSGGGRRSDTEAFF TGCGCCAGCAGCGGGGGGGGGCGTCGGTCGGACACTGAAGCTTTCTTT - - TRBJ1-1 TRBV4-1
CASSYFPGANVLTF TGTGCCAGCAGTTACTTTCCCGGGGCCAACGTCCTGACTTTC - - TRBJ2-6 TRBV6-5
CSVEGRAGTDEQFF TGCAGCGTTGAAGGGAGGGCGGGAACCGATGAGCAGTTCTTC - - TRBJ2-1 TRBV29-1
CAWSGENTEAFF TGTGCCTGGTCGGGGGAGAACACTGAAGCTTTCTTT - - TRBJ1-1 TRBV30
CASSLRTASNYGYTF TGTGCCAGCAGCCTTAGGACAGCTTCTAACTATGGCTACACCTTC - - TRBJ1-2 TRBV4-2
CASSFIAGTSGRTRTDTQYF TGTGCCAGCAGTTTTATTGCCGGGACTAGCGGGAGGACTCGCACAGATACGCAGTATTTT - TRBD2 TRBJ2-3 TRBV28
CASGAGQNSNQPQHF TGTGCCAGCGGAGCGGGACAGAATAGCAATCAGCCCCAGCATTTT - TRBD1 TRBJ1-5 TRBV6-1
CASSVSSGQGNTIYF TGTGCCAGCAGCGTTTCATCGGGACAGGGAAACACCATATATTTT - TRBD1 TRBJ1-3 TRBV9
CASSQNRQSSYEQYF TGTGCCAGCTCCCAAAACAGACAGAGCTCCTACGAGCAGTACTTC - - TRBJ2-7 TRBV18
CASSPRGNTGELFF TGTGCCAGCTCACCGAGGGGGAACACCGGGGAGCTGTTTTTT - - TRBJ2-2 TRBV18
CASSSPSGRRAVYNEQFF TGTGCCAGCAGCTCTCCTAGCGGGAGAAGGGCCGTCTACAATGAGCAGTTCTTC - TRBD2 TRBJ2-1 TRBV11-2
CASSLRTSGFNEQFF TGTGCCAGCAGCTTAAGGACTAGCGGATTCAATGAGCAGTTCTTC - TRBD2 TRBJ2-1 TRBV11-3
CASSKPGGGPYEQYF TGTGCCAGCAGCAAACCGGGGGGGGGCCCCTACGAGCAGTACTTC - - TRBJ2-7 TRBV21-1
CASTHGGQETQYF TGTGCCAGCACCCACGGGGGACAAGAGACCCAGTACTTC - - TRBJ2-5 TRBV7-8
CASSLSWGNQPQHF TGTGCCAGCAGCTTAAGTTGGGGCAATCAGCCCCAGCATTTT - - TRBJ1-5 TRBV7-2
CASSLDGRSYGQYF TGTGCCAGCAGTTTGGACGGACGCTCCTACGGGCAGTACTTC - - TRBJ2-7 TRBV28
CSVGAGGTKNIQYF TGCAGCGTTGGAGCGGGAGGAACCAAAAACATTCAGTACTTC - TRBD2 TRBJ2-4 TRBV29-1
CASSIRHGETQYF TGTGCCAGTAGTATTAGACACGGAGAGACCCAGTACTTC - - TRBJ2-5 TRBV19
CASSLDRGSYEQYF TGTGCCAGCAGCCTGGACAGGGGATCCTACGAGCAGTACTTC - TRBD1 TRBJ2-7 TRBV7-2
CATSRARWTSEDYEQYF TGTGCCACCAGCAGAGCTAGATGGACTAGCGAAGACTACGAGCAGTACTTC few TRBD2 TRBJ2-7 TRBV15